The clone carrying this T cell receptor (beta chain) was observed a few times. Method: immunoSEQ multiplex PCR; TCRdb's copy keeps in-frame clones and lacks some. The repertoire holds roughly 680,000 clones, 89% seen once, with approximately 1.5% in the top ten. This entry is derived from a study of Ad26.COV2.S vaccination and SARS-CoV-2 variants. The treatment denotes: some 20 received Ad26.COV2.S at low or high dose, single or two shots; about 5 received placebo; per-sample allocation not given. The samples were gathered on day 63 after the first injection of vaccine or placebo. Per the germline V gene, CDR1 is MNHEY and CDR2 is SMNVEV (reference sequence). V lost 4 bases, J lost 0 bases, and 7 bases lay in between. The length of the CDR3 is 13 residues.

The chain employs TRBV27 and TRBJ2-7, with D perhaps matching TRBD1 (6 bases). The starting material was peripheral blood, obtained in a trial of Ad26.COV2.S vaccine versus placebo. The sequence derives from a person between 18 and 65 years old who received the Ad26.COV2.S COVID-19 vaccine or a placebo. CDR3 sequence reads: CASSWTVSYEQYF. The CDR3 bases are TGTGCCAGCAGTTGGACAGTCTCCTACGAGCAGTACTTC.